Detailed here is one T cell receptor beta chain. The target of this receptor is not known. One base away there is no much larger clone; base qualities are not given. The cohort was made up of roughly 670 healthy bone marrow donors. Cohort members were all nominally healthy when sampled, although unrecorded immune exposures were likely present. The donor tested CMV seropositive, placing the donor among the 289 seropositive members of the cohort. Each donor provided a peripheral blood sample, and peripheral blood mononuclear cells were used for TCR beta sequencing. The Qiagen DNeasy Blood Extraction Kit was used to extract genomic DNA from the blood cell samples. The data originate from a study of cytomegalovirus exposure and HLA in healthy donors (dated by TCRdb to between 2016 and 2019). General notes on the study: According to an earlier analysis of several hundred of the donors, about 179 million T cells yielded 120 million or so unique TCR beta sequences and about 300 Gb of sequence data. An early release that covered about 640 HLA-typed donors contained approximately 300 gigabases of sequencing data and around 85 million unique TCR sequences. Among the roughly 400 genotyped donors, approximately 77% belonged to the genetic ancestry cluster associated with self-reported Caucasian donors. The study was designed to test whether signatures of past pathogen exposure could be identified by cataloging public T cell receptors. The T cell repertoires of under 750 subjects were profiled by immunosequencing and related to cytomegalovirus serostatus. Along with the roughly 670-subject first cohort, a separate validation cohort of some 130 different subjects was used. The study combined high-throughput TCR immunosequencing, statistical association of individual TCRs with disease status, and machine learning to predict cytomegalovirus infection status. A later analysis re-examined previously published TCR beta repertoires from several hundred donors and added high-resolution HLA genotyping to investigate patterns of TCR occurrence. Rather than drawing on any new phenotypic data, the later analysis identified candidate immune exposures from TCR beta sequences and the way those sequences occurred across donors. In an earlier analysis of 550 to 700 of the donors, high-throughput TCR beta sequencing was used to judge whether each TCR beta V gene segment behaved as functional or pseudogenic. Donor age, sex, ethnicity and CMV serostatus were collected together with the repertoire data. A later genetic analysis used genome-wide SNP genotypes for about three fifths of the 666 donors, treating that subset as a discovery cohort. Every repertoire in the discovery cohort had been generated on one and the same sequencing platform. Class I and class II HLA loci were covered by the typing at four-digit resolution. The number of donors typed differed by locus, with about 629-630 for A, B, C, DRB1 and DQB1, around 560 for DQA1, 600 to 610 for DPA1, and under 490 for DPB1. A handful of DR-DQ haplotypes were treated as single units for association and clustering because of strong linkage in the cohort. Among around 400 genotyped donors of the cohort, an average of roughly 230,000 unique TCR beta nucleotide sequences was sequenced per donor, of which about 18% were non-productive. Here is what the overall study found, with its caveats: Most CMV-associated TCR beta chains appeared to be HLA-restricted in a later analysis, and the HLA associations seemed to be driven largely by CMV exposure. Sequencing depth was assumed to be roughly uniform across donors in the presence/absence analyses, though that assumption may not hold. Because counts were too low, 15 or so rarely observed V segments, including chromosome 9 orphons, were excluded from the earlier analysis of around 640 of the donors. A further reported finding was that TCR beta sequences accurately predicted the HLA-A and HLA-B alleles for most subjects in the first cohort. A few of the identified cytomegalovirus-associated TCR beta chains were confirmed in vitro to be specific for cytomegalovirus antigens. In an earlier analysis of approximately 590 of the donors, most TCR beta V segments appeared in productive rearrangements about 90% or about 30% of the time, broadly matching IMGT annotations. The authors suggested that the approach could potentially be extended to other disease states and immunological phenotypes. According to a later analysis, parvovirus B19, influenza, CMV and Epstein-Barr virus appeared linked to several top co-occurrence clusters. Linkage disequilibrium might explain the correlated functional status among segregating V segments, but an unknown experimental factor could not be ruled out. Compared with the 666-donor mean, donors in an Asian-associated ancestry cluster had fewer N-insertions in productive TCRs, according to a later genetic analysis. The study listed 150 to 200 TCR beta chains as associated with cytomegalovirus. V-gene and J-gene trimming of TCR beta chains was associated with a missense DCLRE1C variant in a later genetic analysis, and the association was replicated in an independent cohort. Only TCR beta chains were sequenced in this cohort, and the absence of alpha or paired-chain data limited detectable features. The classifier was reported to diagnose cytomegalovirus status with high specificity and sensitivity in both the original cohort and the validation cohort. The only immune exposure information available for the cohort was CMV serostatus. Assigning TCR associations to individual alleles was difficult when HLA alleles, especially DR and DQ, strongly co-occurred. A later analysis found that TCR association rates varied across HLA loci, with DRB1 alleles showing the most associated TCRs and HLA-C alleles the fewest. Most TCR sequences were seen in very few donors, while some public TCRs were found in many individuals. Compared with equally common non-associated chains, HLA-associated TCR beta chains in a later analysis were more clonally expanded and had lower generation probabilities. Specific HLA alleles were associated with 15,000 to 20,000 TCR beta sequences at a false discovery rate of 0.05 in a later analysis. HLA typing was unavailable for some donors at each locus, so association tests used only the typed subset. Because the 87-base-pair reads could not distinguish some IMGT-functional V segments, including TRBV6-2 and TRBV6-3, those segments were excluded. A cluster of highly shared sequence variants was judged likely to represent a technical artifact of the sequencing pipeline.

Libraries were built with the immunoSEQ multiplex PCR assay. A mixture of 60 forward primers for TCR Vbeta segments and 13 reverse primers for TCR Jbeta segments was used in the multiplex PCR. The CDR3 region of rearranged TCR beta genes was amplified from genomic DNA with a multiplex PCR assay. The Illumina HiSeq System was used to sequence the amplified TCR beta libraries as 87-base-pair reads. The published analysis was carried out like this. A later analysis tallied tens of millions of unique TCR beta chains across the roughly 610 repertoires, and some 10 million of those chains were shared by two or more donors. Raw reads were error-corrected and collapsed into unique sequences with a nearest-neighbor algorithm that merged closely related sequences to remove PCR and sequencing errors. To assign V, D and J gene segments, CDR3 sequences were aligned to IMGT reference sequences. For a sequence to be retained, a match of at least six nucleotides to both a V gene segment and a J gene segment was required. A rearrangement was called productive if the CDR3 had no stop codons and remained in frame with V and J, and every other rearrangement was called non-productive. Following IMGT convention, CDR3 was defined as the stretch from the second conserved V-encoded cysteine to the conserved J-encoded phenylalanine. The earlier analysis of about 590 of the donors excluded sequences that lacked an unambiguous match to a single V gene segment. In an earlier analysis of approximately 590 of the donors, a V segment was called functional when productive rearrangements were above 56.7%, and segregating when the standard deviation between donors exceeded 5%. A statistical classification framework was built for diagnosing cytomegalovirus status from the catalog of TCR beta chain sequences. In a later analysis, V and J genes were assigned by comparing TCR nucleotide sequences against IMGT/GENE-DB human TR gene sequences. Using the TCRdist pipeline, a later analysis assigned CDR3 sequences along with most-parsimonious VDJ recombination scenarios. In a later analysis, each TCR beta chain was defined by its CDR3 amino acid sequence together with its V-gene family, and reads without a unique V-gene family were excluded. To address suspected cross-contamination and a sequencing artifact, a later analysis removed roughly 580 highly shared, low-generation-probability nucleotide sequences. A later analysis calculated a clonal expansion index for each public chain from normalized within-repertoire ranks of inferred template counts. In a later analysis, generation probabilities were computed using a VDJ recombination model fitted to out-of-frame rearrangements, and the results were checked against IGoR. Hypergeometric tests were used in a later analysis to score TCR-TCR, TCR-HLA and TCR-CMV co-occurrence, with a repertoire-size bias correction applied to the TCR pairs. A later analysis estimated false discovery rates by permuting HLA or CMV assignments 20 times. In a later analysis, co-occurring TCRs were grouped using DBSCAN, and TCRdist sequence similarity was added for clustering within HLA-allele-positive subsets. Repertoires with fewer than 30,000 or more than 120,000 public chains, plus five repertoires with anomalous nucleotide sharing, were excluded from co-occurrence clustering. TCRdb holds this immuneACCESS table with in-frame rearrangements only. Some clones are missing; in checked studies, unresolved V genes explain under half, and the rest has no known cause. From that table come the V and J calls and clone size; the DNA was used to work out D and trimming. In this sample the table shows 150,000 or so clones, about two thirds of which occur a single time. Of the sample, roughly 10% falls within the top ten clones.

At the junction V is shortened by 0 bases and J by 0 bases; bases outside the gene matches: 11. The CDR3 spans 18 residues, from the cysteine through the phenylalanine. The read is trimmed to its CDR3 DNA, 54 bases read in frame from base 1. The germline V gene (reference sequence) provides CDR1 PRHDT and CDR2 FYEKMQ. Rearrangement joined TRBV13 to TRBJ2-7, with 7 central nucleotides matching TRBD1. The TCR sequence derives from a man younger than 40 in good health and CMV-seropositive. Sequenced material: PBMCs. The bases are TGTGCCAGCAGCTTAGGGCCACAGGGGTCGGTGGTCTCCTACGAGCAGTACTTC. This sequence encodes CASSLGPQGSVVSYEQYF. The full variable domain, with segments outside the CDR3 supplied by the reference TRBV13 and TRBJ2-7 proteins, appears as AAGVIQSPRHLIKEKRETATLKCYPIPRHDTVYWYQQGPGQDPQFLISFYEKMQSDKGSIPDRFSAQQFSDYHSELNMSSLELGDSALYFCASSLGPQGSVVSYEQYFGPGTRLTVT.